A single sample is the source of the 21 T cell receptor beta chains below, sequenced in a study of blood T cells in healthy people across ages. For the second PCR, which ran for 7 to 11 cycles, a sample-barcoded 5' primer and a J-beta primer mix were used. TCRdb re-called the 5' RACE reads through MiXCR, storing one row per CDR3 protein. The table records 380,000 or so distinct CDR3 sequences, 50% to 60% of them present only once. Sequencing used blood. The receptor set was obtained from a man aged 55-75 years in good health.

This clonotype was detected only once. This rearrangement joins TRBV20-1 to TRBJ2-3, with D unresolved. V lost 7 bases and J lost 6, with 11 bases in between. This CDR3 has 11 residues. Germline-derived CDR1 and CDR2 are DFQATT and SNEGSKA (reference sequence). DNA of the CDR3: TGCAGTGGGAAGAGTGGGGATACGCAGTATTTT. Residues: CSGKSGDTQYF.

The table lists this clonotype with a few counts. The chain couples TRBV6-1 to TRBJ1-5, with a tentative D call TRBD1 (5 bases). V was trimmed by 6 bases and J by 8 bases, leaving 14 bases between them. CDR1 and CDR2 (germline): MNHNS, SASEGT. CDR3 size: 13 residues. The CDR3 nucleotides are TGTGCCAGCAGGCCGGGACCCCTGGAGCCCCAGCATTTT. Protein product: CASRPGPLEPQHF.

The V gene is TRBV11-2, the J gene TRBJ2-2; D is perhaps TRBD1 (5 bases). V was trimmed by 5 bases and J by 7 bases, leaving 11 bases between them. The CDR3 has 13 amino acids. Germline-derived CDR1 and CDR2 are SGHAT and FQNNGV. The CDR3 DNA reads TGTGCCAGCAGCACCGCAGGGTTCGGGGAGCTGTTTTTT. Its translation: CASSTAGFGELFF.

The DNA of the CDR3 is TGTGCCAGCAGTTTATCGGGGGTTAGCGGTTCCTACGAGCAGTACTTC. It codes for CASSLSGVSGSYEQYF. This chain links TRBV27 with TRBJ2-7; D might be TRBD2 (6 bases). The V gene lost 0 bases and the J gene lost 1 base, with 13 bases spanning the gap. The CDR3 loop spans 16 amino acids. The V gene's germline CDR1 is MNHEY and CDR2 SMNVEV (reference sequence).

CDR3 sequence (DNA): TGTGCCAGCAGTGAAGCCCAAGAGACCCAGTACTTC. Translating it yields CASSEAQETQYF. J is TRBJ2-5 and V is TRBV2; no definite D call. In germline, CDR1 is SNHLY, CDR2 FYNNEI. Trimming removed 0 bases at V and 1 base at J, with 0 bases between. The CDR3 sequence is 12 residues long. The variable domain in full, with the rest retrieved from reference TRBV2 and TRBJ2-5, is EPEVTQTPSHQVTQMGQEVILRCVPISNHLYFYWYRQILGQKVEFLVSFYNNEISEKSEIFDDQFSVERPDGSNFTLKIRSTKLEDSAMYFCASSEAQETQYFGPGTRLLVL.

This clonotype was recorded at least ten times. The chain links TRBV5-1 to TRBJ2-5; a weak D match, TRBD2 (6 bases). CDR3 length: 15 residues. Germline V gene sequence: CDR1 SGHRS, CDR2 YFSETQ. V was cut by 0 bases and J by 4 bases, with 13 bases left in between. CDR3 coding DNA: TGCGCCAGCAGCTTGGGCGGGGAAGTGGGAGAGACCCAGTACTTC. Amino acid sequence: CASSLGGEVGETQYF.

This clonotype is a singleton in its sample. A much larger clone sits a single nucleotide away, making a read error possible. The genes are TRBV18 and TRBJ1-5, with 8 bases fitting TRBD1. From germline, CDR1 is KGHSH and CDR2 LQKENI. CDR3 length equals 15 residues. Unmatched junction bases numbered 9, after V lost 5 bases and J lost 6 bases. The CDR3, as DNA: TGTGCCAGCTCATCCGGACAGGGAAGGATTCAGCCCCAGCATTTT. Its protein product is CASSSGQGRIQPQHF. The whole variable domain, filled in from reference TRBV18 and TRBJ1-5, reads NAGVMQNPRHLVRRRGQEARLRCSPMKGHSHVYWYRQLPEEGLKFMVYLQKENIIDESGMPKERFSAEFPKEGPSILRIQQVVRGDSAAYFCASSSGQGRIQPQHFGDGTRLSIL.

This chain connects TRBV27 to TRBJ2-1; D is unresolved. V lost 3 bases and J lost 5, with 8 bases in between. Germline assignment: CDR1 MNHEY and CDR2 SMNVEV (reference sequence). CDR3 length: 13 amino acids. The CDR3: CASSFDTDNEQFF. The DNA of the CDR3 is TGTGCCAGCAGTTTCGACACCGACAATGAGCAGTTCTTC.

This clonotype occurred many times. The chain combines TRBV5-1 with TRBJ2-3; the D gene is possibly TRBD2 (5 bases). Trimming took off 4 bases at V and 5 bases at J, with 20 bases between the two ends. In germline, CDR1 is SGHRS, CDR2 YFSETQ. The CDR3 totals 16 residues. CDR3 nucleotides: TGCGCCAGCAGCGCCACTAGACCCTCGGGGAGAGATACGCAGTATTTT. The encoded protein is CASSATRPSGRDTQYF.

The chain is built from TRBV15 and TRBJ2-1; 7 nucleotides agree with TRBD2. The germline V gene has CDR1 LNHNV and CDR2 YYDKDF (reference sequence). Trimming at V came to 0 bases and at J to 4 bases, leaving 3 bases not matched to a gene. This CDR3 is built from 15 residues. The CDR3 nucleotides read TGTGCCACCAGCAGAGATCGGGGAGGGTACAATGAGCAGTTCTTC. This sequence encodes CATSRDRGGYNEQFF.

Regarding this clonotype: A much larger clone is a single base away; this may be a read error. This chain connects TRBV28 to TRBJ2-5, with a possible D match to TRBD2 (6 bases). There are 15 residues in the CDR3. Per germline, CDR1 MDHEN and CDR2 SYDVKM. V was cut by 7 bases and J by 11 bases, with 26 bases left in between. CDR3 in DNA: TGTGCCAGCATGGGGGGAGGCCCCTACGGGGATGAGCAGTACTTC. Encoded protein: CASMGGGPYGDEQYF.

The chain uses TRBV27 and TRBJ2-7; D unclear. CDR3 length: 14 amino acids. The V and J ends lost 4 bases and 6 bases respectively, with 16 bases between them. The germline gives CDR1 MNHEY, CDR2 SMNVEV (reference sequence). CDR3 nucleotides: TGTGCCAGCAGTTCTTGTTCCCTCCTATGCGAGCAGTACTTC. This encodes CASSSCSLLCEQYF.

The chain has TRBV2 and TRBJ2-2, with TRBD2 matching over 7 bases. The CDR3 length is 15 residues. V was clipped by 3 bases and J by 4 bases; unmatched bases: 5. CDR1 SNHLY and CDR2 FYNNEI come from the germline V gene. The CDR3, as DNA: TGTGCCAGCAGTGAGGCTAGCGGAGGCACCGGGGAGCTGTTTTTT. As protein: CASSEASGGTGELFF.

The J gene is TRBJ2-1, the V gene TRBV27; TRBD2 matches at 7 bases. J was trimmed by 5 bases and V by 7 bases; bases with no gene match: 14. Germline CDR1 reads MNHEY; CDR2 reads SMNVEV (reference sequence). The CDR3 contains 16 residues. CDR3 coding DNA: TGTGCCAGCAAGCGGGGAGGCGCGGCAGGAAACAATGAGCAGTTCTTC. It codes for CASKRGGAAGNNEQFF.

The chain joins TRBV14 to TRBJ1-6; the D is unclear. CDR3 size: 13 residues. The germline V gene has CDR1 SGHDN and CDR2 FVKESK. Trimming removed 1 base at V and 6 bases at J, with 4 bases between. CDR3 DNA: TGTGCCAGCAGCCAAGCACTTAATTCACCCCTCCACTTT. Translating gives CASSQALNSPLHF. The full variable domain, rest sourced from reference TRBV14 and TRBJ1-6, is EAGVTQFPSHSVIEKGQTVTLRCDPISGHDNLYWYRRVMGKEIKFLLHFVKESKQDESGMPNNRFLAERTGGTYSTLKVQPAELEDSGVYFCASSQALNSPLHFGNGTRLTVT.

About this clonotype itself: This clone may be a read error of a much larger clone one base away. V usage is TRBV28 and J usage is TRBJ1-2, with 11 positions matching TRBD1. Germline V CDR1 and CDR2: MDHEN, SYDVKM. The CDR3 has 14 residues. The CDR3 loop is CTSSPPGQGDGYTF. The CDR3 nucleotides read TGTACCAGCAGTCCACCGGGACAGGGGGATGGCTACACCTTC.

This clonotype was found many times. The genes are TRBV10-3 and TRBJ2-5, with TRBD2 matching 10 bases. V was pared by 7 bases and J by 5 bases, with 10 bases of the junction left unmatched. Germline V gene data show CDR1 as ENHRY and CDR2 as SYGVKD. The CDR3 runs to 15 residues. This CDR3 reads CAIMASGGAQETQYF. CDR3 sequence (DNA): TGTGCCATCATGGCCAGCGGGGGGGCCCAGGAGACCCAGTACTTC.

The CDR3 region has the DNA TGCAGTGCTAGTAGATGGTCTCCTGGGGCCAACGTCCTGACTTTC. Translated, it gives CSASRWSPGANVLTF. The V gene is TRBV20-1, the J gene TRBJ2-6; D is uncertain. Germline V gives CDR1 DFQATT, CDR2 SNEGSKA (reference sequence). The CDR3 totals 15 residues. The ends were cut back, 3 bases at V and 2 bases at J, with 11 bases in the middle.

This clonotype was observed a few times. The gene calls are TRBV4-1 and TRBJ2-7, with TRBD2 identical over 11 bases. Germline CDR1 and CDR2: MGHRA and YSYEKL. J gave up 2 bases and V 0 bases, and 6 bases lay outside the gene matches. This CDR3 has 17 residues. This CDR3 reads CASSQETSGGGTYEQYF. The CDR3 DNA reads TGCGCCAGCAGCCAAGAAACTAGCGGGGGAGGGACCTACGAGCAGTACTTC.

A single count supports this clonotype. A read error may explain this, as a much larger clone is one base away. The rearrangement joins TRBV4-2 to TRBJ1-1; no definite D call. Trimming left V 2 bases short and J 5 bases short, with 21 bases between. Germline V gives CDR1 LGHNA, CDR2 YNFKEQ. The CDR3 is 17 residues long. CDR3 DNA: TGTGCCAGCAGCCAACCGGTTTCTGACGGACGAAAGACTGAAGCTTTCTTT. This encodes CASSQPVSDGRKTEAFF.

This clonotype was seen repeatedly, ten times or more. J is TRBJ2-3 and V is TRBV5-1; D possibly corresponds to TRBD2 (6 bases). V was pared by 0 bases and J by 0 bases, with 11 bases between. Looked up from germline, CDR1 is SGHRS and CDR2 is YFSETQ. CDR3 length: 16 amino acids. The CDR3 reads CASSLVPSASTDTQYF. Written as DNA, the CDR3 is TGCGCCAGCAGCTTGGTCCCTAGCGCTAGCACAGATACGCAGTATTTT.